This T cell receptor beta chain was documented in a study of monozygotic twins with inflammatory bowel disease. Two rounds of nested PCR, of around 16 and 10 cycles, were run on TCRalpha and TCRbeta cDNA. Reanalyzing the 5' RACE reads, TCRdb keeps one entry per CDR3 protein, without DNA. This repertoire includes roughly 320,000 distinct CDR3 sequences. Study-level points and caveats: Among twins, concordant and discordant pairs did not differ in repertoire similarity, possibly from limited power.

Investigators pulled total RNA out of whole blood and did not sort T cells. Turning to this clonotype: Its specificity is not known.

Sequencing used blood. This clonotype was sampled from a human donor with ulcerative colitis or Crohn's disease, or a healthy co-twin of an affected twin (not recorded which).

CDR3 loop: CASSPDPGTGYGYTF. This chain joins TRBV11-2 and TRBJ1-2; TCRdb names TRBD1, which stays unverified in the absence of DNA. Germline CDR1 is SGHAT and CDR2 is FQNNGV. The CDR3 covers 15 residues.